This T cell receptor (beta chain) was obtained from a study of cytomegalovirus exposure and HLA in healthy donors. The ends were cut back, 5 bases at V and 0 bases at J, with 13 bases in the middle. CDR3 length: 15 residues. The germline V gene has CDR1 SEHNR and CDR2 FQNEAQ (reference sequence). Primers: 60 Vbeta forward and 13 Jbeta reverse. Repertoires were generated with immunoSEQ multiplex PCR, while TCRdb's copy carries only in-frame clones and drops some. The table has 200,000 or so clones, 75% to 85% seen once; the top ten hold 2.1%. This sequence originates from a woman aged 18-29 years in good health and CMV-seropositive. V is TRBV7-9 and J is TRBJ1-1; D remains ambiguous. Sequences were obtained from PBMCs. The CDR3 DNA sequence: TGTGCCAGCAGCGCGTTACAGAGTTTGAACACTGAAGCTTTCTTT. Residues: CASSALQSLNTEAFF.